The 27 T cell receptor beta chains below come from one sample, sequenced in a study of T cell repertoires in cytomegalovirus infection. TCRdb independently ran MiXCR on the reads; one entry per CDR3 protein. The sample consists of approximately 550,000 distinct CDR3 sequences, 16% of them appearing once. Sequences were obtained from CD8+ T cells from PBMCs. All receptors come from a human donor in good health (CMV status not recorded). Some clones in this sample may be carry-over from other donors' samples.

This clonotype came up many times. The CDR3 region is CASSYSGRKRGTGELFF. The CDR3 DNA reads as TGTGCCAGCAGTTATTCCGGGCGGAAGAGGGGCACCGGGGAGCTGTTTTTT. This chain joins TRBV7-3 and TRBJ2-2; tentatively, D is TRBD1 or TRBD2 (5 bases each). Germline V CDR1 and CDR2: SGHTA, FQGTGA. This CDR3 has 17 amino acids. V gave up 6 bases and J gave up 4 bases, with 21 bases separating them.

This clonotype was observed many times. The V gene is TRBV7-2, the J gene TRBJ1-4; possible D gene TRBD1, 5 bases. V was shortened by 4 bases and J by 12 bases, with 12 bases between the two germline ends. CDR3 length: 12 residues. The germline CDR1 and CDR2 sequences are SGHTA and FQGNSA. Here the CDR3 DNA reads TGTGCCAGCAGCTCATGGGTAGGGGAACTGTTTTTT. It encodes CASSSWVGELFF.

Worth noting for this clonotype: Its ends do not fully match the called genes, so a read error is possible. The chain couples TRBV27 to TRBJ2-1, with 9 bases that match TRBD2. This CDR3 region has 12 residues. Germline CDR1 reads MNHEY; CDR2 reads SMNVEV (reference sequence). The CDR3 coding sequence is TGTGCCAGCAGTCGACCGGGACTAGCAAAGGTCTTC. Protein product: CASSRPGLAKVF.

This clonotype was detected only a few times. The gene calls are TRBV6-5 and TRBJ2-5; TRBD1 is a possible D gene (5 bases). The CDR3 has 15 amino acids. V was clipped by 5 bases and J by 5 bases, with 18 bases between them. CDR1 is MNHEY and CDR2 is SVGAGI in the germline V gene. The DNA of the CDR3 is TGTGCCAGCAGTCCCGACAGAAGGCCGAGGGAGACCCAGTACTTC. This translates into CASSPDRRPRETQYF.

V and J are TRBV5-1 and TRBJ2-1, with TRBD2 matching over 9 bases. V was clipped by 0 bases and J by 4 bases; unmatched bases: 5. The CDR3 totals 16 residues. Germline-derived CDR1 and CDR2 are SGHRS and YFSETQ. The CDR3 DNA follows: TGCGCCAGCAGCTTGGACGGCGGGGGGGATTACAATGAGCAGTTCTTC. This translates into CASSLDGGGDYNEQFF.

This clonotype was counted at least ten times. The CDR3 is CASSPPGTGEFYNTGELFF. CDR3 nucleotide sequence: TGTGCCAGCAGCCCCCCCGGGACAGGGGAGTTTTACAACACCGGGGAGCTGTTTTTT. V is TRBV7-9 and J is TRBJ2-2, with 10 bases fitting TRBD1. Germline CDR1 is SEHNR and CDR2 is FQNEAQ (reference sequence). V trimming: 5 bases; J trimming: 2 bases; junction bases outside the gene matches: 14. The CDR3 sequence is 19 residues long.

This clonotype was observed a few times. The gene calls are TRBV2 and TRBJ2-2; the match to TRBD2 covers 11 bases. The junction had 6 bases not matched to a gene; V was cut back by 6 bases and J by 6 bases. Germline V lookup: CDR1 SNHLY, CDR2 FYNNEI. This CDR3 comprises 15 residues. The CDR3 coding sequence is TGTGCCAGCAGATTACTAGCGGGAGATGCCGGGGAGCTGTTTTTT. This sequence encodes CASRLLAGDAGELFF.

Turning to this clonotype: Mismatch with germline at one junction end may stem from a read error. The chain carries TRBV7-6 and TRBJ2-1; 10 bases align to TRBD2. The CDR3 contains 20 residues. CDR1 and CDR2 from the germline V gene are SGHVS and FNYEAQ. The CDR3 loop is CASSIAVTSGARGSYNKQFF. The CDR3 nucleotides are TGTGCCAGCAGCATAGCGGTCACTAGCGGGGCCCGCGGCTCCTACAATAAGCAGTTCTTC. Looking up the rest from reference TRBV7-6 and TRBJ2-1 gives the full variable domain: GAGVSQSPRYKVTKRGQDVALRCDPISGHVSLYWYRQALGQGPEFLTYFNYEAQQDKSGLPNDRFSAERPEGSISTLTIQRTEQRDSAMYRCASSIAVTSGARGSYNKQFFGPGTRLTVL.

In its sample, this clonotype was seen many times. The J gene is TRBJ2-7, the V gene TRBV7-2, with TRBD2 identical over 7 bases. Germline assignment: CDR1 SGHTA and CDR2 FQGNSA. This CDR3 contains 16 residues. J lost 4 bases, V lost 5 bases, and 14 bases had no gene match. The DNA for the CDR3 is TGTGCCAGCAGCCCCTCCACCGGACTAGTAGCGTACGAGCAGTACTTC. Translating gives CASSPSTGLVAYEQYF. Together with reference TRBV7-2 and TRBJ2-7, the CDR3 gives the full variable domain: GAGVSQSPSNKVTEKGKDVELRCDPISGHTALYWYRQSLGQGLEFLIYFQGNSAPDKSGLPSDRFSAERTGGSVSTLTIQRTQQEDSAVYLCASSPSTGLVAYEQYFGPGTRLTVT.

Points on this clonotype: Just one base apart from a much larger clone, this may be a read error. The CDR3 end shows no conserved phenylalanine or tryptophan, and so a read error is likely. The gene calls are TRBV12-3 or TRBV12-4 and TRBJ1-1; 7 positions agree with TRBD1. The CDR3 sequence is 15 residues long. J gave up 1 base and V 6 bases, and 8 bases lay outside the gene matches. The CDR3 DNA is TGTGCCAGCAGCGCAAAGACAGGGCCGAACACTGAAGCTTTCTAT. Residues: CASSAKTGPNTEAFY.

This chain joins TRBV13 and TRBJ2-7; 11 nucleotides line up with TRBD2. In germline, CDR1 is PRHDT, CDR2 FYEKMQ (reference sequence). The CDR3 length is 18 residues. Unmatched junction bases numbered 19, after V lost 5 bases and J lost 7 bases. This CDR3 reads CASSTRSGTSGVRGEQYF. In DNA, the CDR3 is TGTGCCAGCAGCACCCGGTCCGGGACTAGCGGCGTTAGGGGAGAGCAGTACTTC.

This clonotype was found many times. The chain carries TRBV7-3 and TRBJ2-1; D not resolved. Trimming pared 4 bases from V and 0 bases from J, leaving 10 bases between. Germline values: CDR1 SGHTA, CDR2 FQGTGA. The CDR3 covers 15 residues. The CDR3 is CASSYDGSSYNEQFF. The CDR3 nucleotides are TGTGCCAGCAGCTATGACGGAAGCTCCTACAATGAGCAGTTCTTC.

The rearrangement joins TRBV27 to TRBJ2-1, with 11 bases lining up with TRBD2. Germline CDR1 is MNHEY and CDR2 is SMNVEV (reference sequence). J gave up 8 bases and V 4 bases, and 10 bases lay outside the gene matches. The CDR3 is 16 amino acids. The CDR3 spells CASSSRLAGSRYEQFF. In DNA, the CDR3 is TGTGCCAGCAGTTCAAGACTAGCGGGGTCCAGGTATGAGCAGTTCTTC.

This clonotype has more than one count but fewer than ten. This rearrangement joins TRBV6-5 to TRBJ1-6; no definite D call. The germline gives CDR1 MNHEY, CDR2 SVGAGI. The CDR3 sequence is 14 residues long. Trimming took off 2 bases at V and 6 bases at J, with 8 bases between the two ends. CDR3 in DNA: TGTGCCAGCAGTTACGGGCCAGCTAATTCACCCCTCCACTTT. Encoded protein: CASSYGPANSPLHF.

The V and J genes are TRBV12-5 and TRBJ2-5; D tentatively reads TRBD1 or TRBD2 (5 bases each). Trimming pared 6 bases from V and 2 bases from J, leaving 10 bases between. The V gene's germline CDR1 is LGHNT and CDR2 FRNRAP. The CDR3 runs 13 residues. CDR3 nucleotides: TGTGCTAGTGGGGGGACGCCGCAAGAGACCCAGTACTTC. This translates into CASGGTPQETQYF.

This clonotype was seen at least ten times. This chain uses TRBV10-3 with TRBJ2-3; TRBD1 matches at 8 bases. There are 15 residues in the CDR3. From germline, CDR1 is ENHRY and CDR2 SYGVKD. V was clipped by 4 bases and J by 7 bases; unmatched bases: 10. In nucleotides, the CDR3 is TGTGCCATCAGTGGGAGGCAGGGGGCGCTTAATACGCAGTATTTT. Translated: CAISGRQGALNTQYF.

This clonotype appeared many times. The chain combines TRBV12-5 with TRBJ1-1; D unclear. The CDR3 extends over 12 amino acids. Germline CDR1 reads LGHNT; CDR2 reads FRNRAP. Trimming left V 5 bases short and J 1 base short, with 5 bases between. This CDR3 reads CASGPSNTEAFF. The CDR3 bases are TGTGCTAGTGGTCCCTCGAACACTGAAGCTTTCTTT.

This chain connects TRBV19 to TRBJ2-7; the D is unclear. Germline CDR1 LNHDA, CDR2 SQIVND (reference sequence). The CDR3 loop spans 14 amino acids. V lost 4 bases to trimming and J lost 3 bases, with 13 bases between them. The CDR3 nucleotides are TGTGCCAGTAGTACCCGAAGGCGGATCTACGAGCAGTACTTC. Residues: CASSTRRRIYEQYF.

The DNA for the CDR3 is TGCGCCAGCAGCCCTGGACGGCCTAGCTCCTACAATGAGCAGTTCTTC. Translation gives CASSPGRPSSYNEQFF. The chain has TRBV4-1 and TRBJ2-1; the D is unclear. CDR3 length: 16 amino acids. CDR1 MGHRA and CDR2 YSYEKL come from the germline V gene. V shed 4 bases and J shed 0 bases, with 13 bases lying between them.

The CDR3 coding sequence is TGCAGCGTTGAGGGGGGGGAAACAGATACGCAGTATTTT. Residues: CSVEGGETDTQYF. The J gene is TRBJ2-3, the V gene TRBV29-1; 7 bases match TRBD2. Germline CDR1 and CDR2: SQVTM and ANQGSEA. This CDR3 spans 13 amino acids. V dropped 3 bases and J dropped 3; count of bases not matched to a gene: 3.

This clonotype came up a few times. V usage is TRBV9 and J usage is TRBJ2-5, with 14 bases that match TRBD2. The length of the CDR3 is 15 residues. V lost 7 bases, J lost 5 bases, and 7 bases stayed unmatched. Germline assignment: CDR1 SGDLS and CDR2 YYNGEE. CDR3 sequence: CASATSGGASETQYF. CDR3 bases: TGTGCCAGCGCGACTAGCGGGGGGGCATCTGAGACCCAGTACTTC.

This clonotype was recorded at least ten times. V gene TRBV7-3 combines with J gene TRBJ2-1, with 8 bases lining up with TRBD2. The CDR3 runs to 16 residues. CDR1 and CDR2 (germline): SGHTA, FQGTGA. V shed 5 bases and J 5 bases; nucleotides not matched to a gene: 11. This CDR3 reads CASSLNAAGADNEQFF. The CDR3 region has the DNA TGTGCCAGCAGCCTTAACGCAGCGGGGGCAGACAATGAGCAGTTCTTC.

This clonotype has only a few counts. The chain has TRBV11-2 and TRBJ2-1; 13 positions match TRBD2. Losses at the gene ends were 5 bases for V and 7 bases for J; bases not matched to a gene: 8. The CDR3 is 16 residues long. CDR1 and CDR2 from the germline V gene are SGHAT and FQNNGV. The CDR3 loop reads CASSPILAGGLNEQFF. CDR3 bases: TGTGCCAGCAGCCCCATACTAGCGGGAGGGCTTAATGAGCAGTTCTTC.

The chain is built from TRBV2 and TRBJ2-7, with 7 bases lining up with TRBD1. Germline lookup yields CDR1 SNHLY and CDR2 FYNNEI. This CDR3 region has 15 residues. The J segment lost 0 bases and the V segment lost 7 bases, leaving 9 bases of the junction unmatched. The CDR3 DNA reads as TGTGCCAGCACCGGAGGACAGGCGAGCTCCTACGAGCAGTACTTC. This sequence encodes CASTGGQASSYEQYF.

The V and J genes are TRBV2 and TRBJ1-5; possibly TRBD1 for D (5 bases). CDR1 is SNHLY, CDR2 FYNNEI, per germline. The CDR3 contains 14 residues. Trimming took 4 bases from V and 2 from J, leaving 9 bases between them. CDR3 nucleotide sequence: TGTGCCAGCAGTGCGAGGGACGGCAATCAGCCCCAGCATTTT. It translates to CASSARDGNQPQHF.

This sequence joins TRBV2 and TRBJ1-6; D call uncertain. This CDR3 has 17 residues. The V gene's germline CDR1 is SNHLY and CDR2 FYNNEI. V was trimmed by 8 bases and J by 0 bases, leaving 17 bases between them. The CDR3 loop is CASLGLNSSSYNSPLHF. The CDR3 DNA sequence: TGTGCCAGCCTCGGACTAAATTCAAGCTCCTATAATTCACCCCTCCACTTT.

This clonotype was counted only a few times. The chain has TRBV12-3 or TRBV12-4 and TRBJ2-2, with 8 bases aligning to TRBD1. The trim removed 6 bases at V and 3 bases at J, leaving 6 bases unmatched. The CDR3 is 15 residues long. The CDR3 nucleotides read TGTGCCAGCAGCCGTGACAGGGGAGACACCGGGGAGCTGTTTTTT. It yields the protein CASSRDRGDTGELFF.